This T cell receptor (beta chain) stems from a study of cytomegalovirus exposure and HLA in healthy donors (dated by TCRdb to 2016 to 2017). Broadly, across the study: An earlier analysis of approximately 640 of the donors reported 250 to 300 Gb of sequence data and more than 90 million unique TCR beta sequences from about 179 million T cells. HLA typing covered class I and class II loci at four-digit resolution. A separate validation cohort of over 95 different subjects was used in addition to the roughly 700-subject first cohort. The study aimed to test whether signatures of past pathogen exposure could be identified by cataloging public T cell receptors. In a later analysis, previously published TCR beta repertoires from 666 donors were re-analyzed and high-resolution HLA genotyping was added so that TCR occurrence patterns could be studied. Every discovery cohort repertoire had been produced on one sequencing platform. An earlier analysis of nearly 600 of the donors applied high-throughput TCR beta sequencing to assess whether each TCR beta V gene segment acted as functional or pseudogenic. Across some 400 genotyped donors of the cohort, an average of about 250,000 unique TCR beta nucleotide sequences per donor were sequenced, and approximately 17% of those sequences were non-productive. The genetic ancestry cluster associated with self-reported Caucasian donors included 81% of the approximately 410 genotyped donors. Roughly 5 DR-DQ haplotypes were treated as single units for association and clustering because of strong linkage in the cohort. The study combined high-throughput TCR immunosequencing, statistical association of individual TCRs with disease status, and machine learning to predict cytomegalovirus infection status. Alongside the repertoire data, information on donor age, sex, ethnicity and CMV serostatus was compiled. A later genetic analysis used genome-wide SNP genotypes for about 60% of the roughly 700 donors, treating that subset as a discovery cohort. The T cell repertoires of around 670 subjects were profiled by immunosequencing and related to cytomegalovirus serostatus. In the later analysis, no new phenotypic data were used to find candidate immune exposures; instead, reliance was placed on TCR beta sequences and their occurrence across donors. An early release covering 500 to 750 HLA-typed donors comprised 300 to 350 gigabases of sequencing data and approximately 80 million unique TCR sequences. Typing coverage varied by locus: 629-630 donors for A, B, C, DRB1 and DQB1; approximately 520 for DQA1; 600 to 610 for DPA1; some 470 for DPB1.

In the germline V gene, CDR1 corresponds to MNHEY and CDR2 to SVGAGI. V sheds 7 bases and J sheds 4 bases, leaving 17 bases between their ends. Measured from the cysteine to the phenylalanine, the CDR3 is 15 residues long. Only the CDR3 DNA stays, 45 bases, in frame from base 1. The receptor library was made with the immunoSEQ multiplex PCR assay. A mixture of 60 forward primers for TCR Vbeta segments and 13 reverse primers for TCR Jbeta segments was used in the multiplex PCR. A multiplex PCR assay on genomic DNA amplified the CDR3 region of rearranged TCR beta genes. The Illumina HiSeq System was used to sequence the amplified TCR beta libraries as 87-base-pair reads. As for the original processing: A later analysis counted tens of millions of unique TCR beta chains across the roughly 700 repertoires, and 10 million to 11 million of these chains were shared by at least two donors. Raw reads were error-corrected and collapsed into unique sequences by a nearest-neighbor algorithm in which closely related sequences were merged to remove PCR and sequencing errors. To assign V, D and J gene segments, CDR3 sequences were aligned to IMGT reference sequences. For a sequence to be retained, a match of at least six nucleotides to both a V gene segment and a J gene segment was required. Rearrangements were called productive when the CDR3 lacked stop codons and stayed in frame with V and J; all others were non-productive. CDR3 was defined by IMGT convention, running from the second conserved V-encoded cysteine to the conserved J-encoded phenylalanine. Sequences without an unambiguous match to a single V gene segment were excluded from the earlier analysis of a few hundred of the donors. An earlier analysis of almost 600 of the donors classified V segments as functional when productive rearrangements were above 56.7% and as segregating when the standard deviation between donors was above 5%. To diagnose cytomegalovirus status from the catalog of TCR beta chain sequences, a statistical classification framework was built. A later analysis assigned V and J genes by comparing TCR nucleotide sequences with IMGT/GENE-DB human TR gene sequences. A later analysis assigned CDR3 sequences and most-parsimonious VDJ recombination scenarios with the TCRdist pipeline. In a later analysis, every TCR beta chain was defined by the combination of its CDR3 amino acid sequence and its V-gene family, and reads without a unique V-gene family were dropped. As a way to deal with suspected cross-contamination and a sequencing artifact, a later analysis dropped hundreds of nucleotide sequences that were highly shared and had low generation probability. For each public chain, a later analysis derived a clonal expansion index from normalized ranks of inferred template counts within each repertoire. Generation probabilities in a later analysis came from a VDJ recombination model fitted to out-of-frame rearrangements, and those results were checked against IGoR. In a later analysis, hypergeometric tests were used to score TCR-TCR, TCR-HLA and TCR-CMV co-occurrence, with a repertoire-size bias correction applied to TCR pairs. A later analysis estimated false discovery rates by permuting HLA or CMV assignments 20 times. A later analysis grouped co-occurring TCRs with DBSCAN, adding TCRdist sequence similarity when clustering within HLA-allele-positive subsets. Repertoires with fewer than 30,000 or more than 120,000 public chains, plus five repertoires with anomalous nucleotide sharing, were excluded from co-occurrence clustering. In TCRdb, the immuneACCESS table is reduced to in-frame sequences with V and J assigned. These tables do not hold every clone; where another copy was compared, an unresolved V gene accounts for under half, and the others remain unexplained. V, J and clone size reflect that table, while D and trimming were determined from the DNA. This sample is represented by around 120,000 clones; over 65% of them were singletons. The ten largest clones capture 1.8% of the sample.

As to this clone: Its antigen is still unknown. There are no base qualities to consult, and no much larger clone falls within one base.

The cohort comprised 666 healthy bone marrow donors. At the time of sampling, all cohort members were nominally healthy, though unrecorded immune exposures were likely present. The donor was CMV seronegative and was included in the group of 352 seronegative cohort members. A peripheral blood sample was provided by each donor, and peripheral blood mononuclear cells were used for TCR beta sequencing. The Qiagen DNeasy Blood Extraction Kit was used to extract genomic DNA from the blood cell samples. The research as a whole found: The earlier analysis of about 600 of the donors excluded 15 to 20 rarely observed V segments, including chromosome 9 orphons, because counts were too low. Most TCR sequences were observed very rarely across donors, whereas some public TCRs were present in many individuals. The cohort was sequenced for TCR beta chains only, and without alpha or paired-chain data the features that could be detected were limited. A few of the identified cytomegalovirus-associated TCR beta chains were confirmed in vitro to be specific for cytomegalovirus antigens. A later genetic analysis associated a missense DCLRE1C variant with V-gene and J-gene trimming of TCR beta chains, and an independent cohort replicated the association. Several of the top co-occurrence clusters appeared to be linked to parvovirus B19, influenza, CMV and Epstein-Barr virus, according to a later analysis. In a later analysis, HLA-associated TCR beta chains were found to be more clonally expanded and to have lower generation probabilities than equally common non-associated chains. At a false discovery rate of 0.05, a later analysis linked 16,951 TCR beta sequences to specific HLA alleles. Correlated functional status among segregating V segments might reflect linkage disequilibrium, but an unknown experimental factor could not be ruled out. A further reported finding was that TCR beta sequences accurately predicted the HLA-A and HLA-B alleles for most subjects in the first cohort. A cluster of highly shared sequence variants was judged likely to be a technical artifact of the sequencing pipeline. The presence/absence analyses assumed that sequencing depth was roughly uniform across donors, and that assumption may not be true. The authors suggested that the approach could potentially be generalized to other disease states and immunological phenotypes. Some IMGT-functional V segments, including TRBV6-2 and TRBV6-3, could not be distinguished by the 87-base-pair reads and were therefore excluded. A later genetic analysis reported fewer N-insertions in productive TCRs among donors in an Asian-associated ancestry cluster than the approximately 670-donor mean. A total of fewer than 200 TCR beta chains were listed by the study as associated with cytomegalovirus. Because HLA typing was unavailable for some donors at each locus, only the typed subset was used in association tests. According to a later analysis, TCR association rates differed among HLA loci, with DRB1 alleles showing the most associated TCRs and HLA-C alleles showing the fewest. The classifier was reported to diagnose cytomegalovirus status with high specificity and sensitivity in both the original and validation cohorts. Immune exposure information for the cohort was limited to CMV serostatus. When HLA alleles, especially DR and DQ, strongly co-occurred, TCR associations were difficult to assign to individual alleles. Most CMV-associated TCR beta chains appeared to be HLA-restricted in a later analysis, and the HLA associations seemed to be driven largely by CMV exposure. In an earlier analysis of 587 of the donors, most TCR beta V segments appeared in productive rearrangements about 87% or about 30% of the time, broadly matching IMGT annotations.

This receptor chain uses TRBV6-5 and TRBJ1-5, with a tentative D gene TRBD1 over 5 matching bases. The specimen was PBMCs. This receptor was taken from a man younger than 35 in good health and CMV-seronegative. The DNA sequence is TGTGCCAGCACCCGGACTGCGGGGGGGAATCAGCCCCAGCATTTT. This translates into CASTRTAGGNQPQHF.